One and the same sample provided the 10 T cell receptor beta chains below, sequenced in a study of beta chain features in type 1 diabetes. For these receptors, no antigen is known. Isolated RNA was reverse transcribed in full, so expressed TCRB transcripts were sequenced. TCRdb keeps only in-frame clones here, not all; method: immunoSEQ multiplex PCR. The sample carries approximately 600,000 clones, over 10% recorded once. Study-wide results and caveats: All four CD4+ subsets from Type 1 diabetes patients carried moderately but significantly shorter TCRB CDR3s.

The sequenced sample was naive CD4+ T cells from blood. These receptors originate from a man in his thirties or forties with type 1 diabetes.

This clone was counted a few times. The V gene is TRBV4-3, the J gene TRBJ2-3; 13 nucleotides agree with TRBD2. The V and J ends lost 2 bases and 3 bases, in that order; junction bases with no gene match: 5. The CDR3 is 17 residues long. The V gene's germline CDR1 is LGHNA and CDR2 YSLEER. CDR3 region: CASSQNPTSGRTDTQYF. Here the CDR3 DNA reads TGCGCCAGCAGCCAAAATCCGACTAGCGGGAGGACAGATACGCAGTATTTT.

This sequence joins TRBV9 and TRBJ1-1, with D perhaps matching TRBD1 (6 bases). The germline V gene encodes CDR1 SGDLS and CDR2 YYNGEE. Deletions cut 6 bases from V and 1 base from J, with 13 bases between. This CDR3 region has 14 residues. CDR3: CASTMGAANTEAFF. The CDR3 nucleotides read TGTGCCAGCACTATGGGGGCAGCGAACACTGAAGCTTTCTTT.

J is TRBJ1-1 and V is TRBV18; a weak D match, TRBD1 (6 bases). CDR1 is KGHSH, CDR2 LQKENI, per germline. The V gene lost 10 bases and the J gene lost 1 base, with 16 bases spanning the gap. This CDR3 spans 14 amino acids. The CDR3 here is CATTGAGQNTEAFF. Here the CDR3 DNA reads TGTGCCACTACGGGGGCGGGACAGAACACTGAAGCTTTCTTT. Supplemented by reference TRBV18 and TRBJ1-1, the full variable domain reads NAGVMQNPRHLVRRRGQEARLRCSPMKGHSHVYWYRQLPEEGLKFMVYLQKENIIDESGMPKERFSAEFPKEGPSILRIQQVVRGDSAAYFCATTGAGQNTEAFFGQGTRLTVV.

V usage is TRBV7-2 and J usage is TRBJ2-3, with 11 positions matching TRBD2. With V trimmed by 1 base and J by 2 bases, 2 bases remained unmatched. Per germline, CDR1 SGHTA and CDR2 FQGNSA. This CDR3 contains 16 residues. Written as DNA, the CDR3 is TGTGCCAGCAGCTTAGGACTAGCGGGGAACACAGATACGCAGTATTTT. Translated: CASSLGLAGNTDTQYF.

The rearrangement links TRBV19 to TRBJ2-1, with D perhaps assigned TRBD1 or TRBD2 (5 bases each). Germline V gene lookup returns CDR1 LNHDA and CDR2 SQIVND (reference sequence). This CDR3 comprises 14 residues. The germline V and J ends were trimmed by 4 bases and 8 bases, with 15 bases remaining between them. CDR3 in DNA: TGTGCCAGTAGTACCGGGACCGTCCTGGATGAGCAGTTCTTC. Amino acids: CASSTGTVLDEQFF.

This clone was counted once. The rearrangement links TRBV7-3 to TRBJ1-1; 8 nucleotides line up with TRBD1. CDR3 length equals 13 residues. Germline CDR1 and CDR2: SGHTA and FQGTGA. Losses at the gene ends were 5 bases for V and 6 bases for J; bases not matched to a gene: 5. This CDR3 is CASSRTGIAEAFF. In DNA, the CDR3 is TGTGCCAGCAGCCGGACAGGGATCGCTGAAGCTTTCTTT.

The gene calls are TRBV9 and TRBJ1-2; D call uncertain. This CDR3 spans 15 amino acids. CDR1 is SGDLS and CDR2 is YYNGEE in the germline V gene. Trimming cost V 0 bases and J 0 bases, with 9 bases left between them. CDR3 coding DNA: TGTGCCAGCAGCGTAGGTCACGGACCTAACTATGGCTACACCTTC. It yields the protein CASSVGHGPNYGYTF.

This clone was found a few times. The chain links TRBV7-2 to TRBJ2-7; TRBD1 agrees at 8 bases. After removal of 6 bases from V and 5 bases from J, the junction contained 9 bases not matched to a gene. CDR1 is SGHTA and CDR2 is FQGNSA in the germline V gene. The CDR3 runs to 14 residues. This CDR3 reads CASRPDRGANEQYF. CDR3 coding DNA: TGTGCCAGCAGACCCGACAGGGGTGCCAACGAGCAGTACTTC.

The chain has TRBV5-1 and TRBJ1-1; 8 bases are a match to TRBD1. CDR1 and CDR2 from the germline V gene are SGHRS and YFSETQ. J was trimmed by 5 bases and V by 4 bases; bases with no gene match: 7. The CDR3 runs 14 residues. CDR3: CASSMQGAGTEAFF. CDR3 bases: TGCGCCAGCAGCATGCAGGGGGCAGGTACTGAAGCTTTCTTT. The full variable domain, its missing parts supplied by reference TRBV5-1 and TRBJ1-1, is KAGVTQTPRYLIKTRGQQVTLSCSPISGHRSVSWYQQTPGQGLQFLFEYFSETQRNKGNFPGRFSGRQFSNSRSEMNVSTLELGDSALYLCASSMQGAGTEAFFGQGTRLTVV.

The chain is built from TRBV2 and TRBJ1-4; TRBD1 is a possible D gene (6 bases). Trimming shortened V by 7 bases and J by 5 bases, and 11 bases separated the two germline ends. In germline, CDR1 is SNHLY, CDR2 FYNNEI. The CDR3 has 13 residues. The CDR3 is CASKGGRNEKLFF. The CDR3 DNA reads TGTGCCAGCAAGGGGGGAAGAAATGAAAAACTGTTTTTT.